The TCR beta chain under discussion was sequenced for a study of human T cells and chemical hapten exposure. Study summary: The study sensitized with 2% DPC on a roughly 2 cm by roughly 2 cm patch of upper inner arm skin. Mostly female, the patients presented with alopecia areata, totalis or universalis.

Time point noted: pre-sensitization, week 0. Noted treatment: therapeutic diphenylcyclopropenone sensitization with weekly scalp DPC. Deletions cut 5 bases from V and 2 bases from J, with 13 bases between. Germline V gives CDR1 DFQATT, CDR2 SNEGSKA (reference sequence). The CDR3 is made up of 13 amino acids. This clonotype was recorded at least ten times. Its antigen is still unknown. Original processing notes: Sample TCR counts, which ranged from roughly 23,224 to 750,000, had a median of around 93,000. TCRdb reprocessed the RACE reads via MiXCR and lists one record per CDR3 protein. The V and J calls follow TCRdb's processing rather than the paper's. The table lists about 64,000 distinct CDR3 sequences, around 11% of them singletons. Study results and caveats: Those TCRs sitting above 1 in 1000 frequency stayed the same with DPC sensitization.

The clonotype was recovered from a woman aged 40 to 50 with alopecia areata. Some clones in this sample may be carry-over from other donors' samples. V gene TRBV20-1 combines with J gene TRBJ2-7; TRBD2 might be the D (6 bases). This specimen was whole blood, taken in connection with sensitization to the hapten diphenylcyclopropenone (DPC). CDR3 nucleotide sequence: TGCAGTGCTCCCCTCCCGGGGGCCTACGAGCAGTACTTC. Its protein is CSAPLPGAYEQYF.